This T cell receptor beta chain was observed in a study of CD8+ T cells in alopecia areata. Study-wide context: Patients in the treated group were given tofacitinib by mouth, 5 to 10 mg twice a day.

Study-wide results and caveats: Patients showed less clear TCR sequence sharing than mice, possibly partly because of HLA diversity.

cDNA prepared by RNA extraction and subsequent reverse transcription served as the template for sequencing. Profiled with immunoSEQ multiplex PCR; TCRdb holds only in-frame clones, not every one. The repertoire holds around 250,000 clones, 67% seen once, with around 1.2% in the top ten. The CDR3 is made up of 15 amino acids. CDR1 and CDR2 from the germline V gene are ENHRY and SYGVKD. The junction had 10 bases not matched to a gene; V was cut back by 9 bases and J by 2 bases. Collection of lesional scalp punch biopsies and peripheral blood was performed in alopecia areata patients. Using a FACSAria, the CD4+ and CD8+ T cells were sorted from the PBMCs. Concerning this clone: As yet, its antigen is unknown.

The input for sequencing was CD4+ T cells sorted from blood, taken at week 0. This receptor was obtained from a human donor with alopecia areata. This chain uses TRBV10-3 with TRBJ2-3; 8 bases agree with TRBD2. The DNA for the CDR3 is TGTGCCATTAGTCGGGCGGGGGGCATCACAGATACGCAGTATTTT. Translation: CAISRAGGITDTQYF.